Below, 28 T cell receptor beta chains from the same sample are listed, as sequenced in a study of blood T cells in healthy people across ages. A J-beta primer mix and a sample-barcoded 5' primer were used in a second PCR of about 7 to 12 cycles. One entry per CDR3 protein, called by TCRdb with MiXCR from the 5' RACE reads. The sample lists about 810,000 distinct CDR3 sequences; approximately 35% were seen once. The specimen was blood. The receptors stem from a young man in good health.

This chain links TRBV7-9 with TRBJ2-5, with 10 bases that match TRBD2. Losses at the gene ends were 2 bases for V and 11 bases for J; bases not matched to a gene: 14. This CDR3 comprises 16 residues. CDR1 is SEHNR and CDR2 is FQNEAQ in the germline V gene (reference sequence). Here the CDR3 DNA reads TGTGCCAGCAGCTTAAATAGCGGGGGGCCCCGCAATGAGCAGTACTTC. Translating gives CASSLNSGGPRNEQYF.

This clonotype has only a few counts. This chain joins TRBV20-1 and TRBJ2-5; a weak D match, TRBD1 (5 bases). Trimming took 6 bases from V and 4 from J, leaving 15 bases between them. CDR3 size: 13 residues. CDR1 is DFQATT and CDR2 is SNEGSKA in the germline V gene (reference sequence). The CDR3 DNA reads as TGCAGTGCGCGACCGGACACCCCAGAGACCCAGTACTTC. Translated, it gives CSARPDTPETQYF.

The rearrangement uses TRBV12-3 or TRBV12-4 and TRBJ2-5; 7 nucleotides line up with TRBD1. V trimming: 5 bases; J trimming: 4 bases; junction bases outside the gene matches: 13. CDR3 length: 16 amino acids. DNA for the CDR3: TGTGCCAGCAGTGACACCCGGGCAGGGGGTAGAGAGACCCAGTACTTC. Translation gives CASSDTRAGGRETQYF.

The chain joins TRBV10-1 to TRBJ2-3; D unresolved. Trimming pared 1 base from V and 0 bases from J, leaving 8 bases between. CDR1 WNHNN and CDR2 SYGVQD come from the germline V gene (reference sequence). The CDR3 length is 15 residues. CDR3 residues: CASSEFGGSTDTQYF. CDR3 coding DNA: TGCGCCAGCAGTGAGTTTGGCGGTAGCACAGATACGCAGTATTTT.

In nucleotides, the CDR3 is TGTGCCACTAACAAAGGGATAGGGGACATCCAAGAGACCCAGTACTTC. It yields the protein CATNKGIGDIQETQYF. The chain couples TRBV5-6 to TRBJ2-5; D is perhaps TRBD1 (6 bases). The CDR3 spans 16 residues. Germline V gives CDR1 SGHDT, CDR2 YYEEEE. Trimming cost V 9 bases and J 1 base, with 22 bases left between them.

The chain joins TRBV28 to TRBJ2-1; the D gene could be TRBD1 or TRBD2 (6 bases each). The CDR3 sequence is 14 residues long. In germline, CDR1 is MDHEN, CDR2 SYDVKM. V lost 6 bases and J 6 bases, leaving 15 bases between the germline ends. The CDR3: CASSLRGGFNEQFF. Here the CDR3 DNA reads TGTGCCAGCAGCCTAAGAGGGGGGTTCAATGAGCAGTTCTTC.

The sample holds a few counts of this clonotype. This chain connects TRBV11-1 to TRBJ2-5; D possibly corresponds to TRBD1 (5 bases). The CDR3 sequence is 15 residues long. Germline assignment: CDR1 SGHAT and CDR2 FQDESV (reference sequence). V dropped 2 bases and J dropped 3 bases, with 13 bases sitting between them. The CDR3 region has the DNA TGTGCCAGCAGCTTACAGGGCCAGATCGAAGAGACCCAGTACTTC. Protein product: CASSLQGQIEETQYF.

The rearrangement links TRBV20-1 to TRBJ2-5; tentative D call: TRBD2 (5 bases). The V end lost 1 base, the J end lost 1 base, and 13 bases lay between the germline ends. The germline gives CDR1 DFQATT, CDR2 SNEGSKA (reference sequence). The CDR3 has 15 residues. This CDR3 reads CSARVGRRTQETQYF. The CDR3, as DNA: TGCAGTGCTAGAGTGGGCAGGAGGACCCAAGAGACCCAGTACTTC.

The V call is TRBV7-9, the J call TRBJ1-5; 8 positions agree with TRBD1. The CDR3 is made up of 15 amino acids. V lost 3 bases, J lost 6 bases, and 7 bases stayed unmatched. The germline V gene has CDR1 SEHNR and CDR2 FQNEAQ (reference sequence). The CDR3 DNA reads TGTGCCAGCAGCTTTGCAGGGGGCTTGGGTCAGCCCCAGCATTTT. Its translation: CASSFAGGLGQPQHF.

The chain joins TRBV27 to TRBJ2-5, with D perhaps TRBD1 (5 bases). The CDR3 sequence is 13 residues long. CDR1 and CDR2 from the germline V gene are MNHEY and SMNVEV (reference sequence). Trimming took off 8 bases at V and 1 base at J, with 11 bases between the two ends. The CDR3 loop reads CASWADTQETQYF. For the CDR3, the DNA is TGTGCCAGCTGGGCGGACACCCAAGAGACCCAGTACTTC.

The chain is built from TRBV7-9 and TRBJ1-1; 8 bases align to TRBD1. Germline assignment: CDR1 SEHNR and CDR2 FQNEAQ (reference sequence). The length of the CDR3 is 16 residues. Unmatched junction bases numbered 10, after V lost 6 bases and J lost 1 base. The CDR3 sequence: CASRKKGTGKNTEAFF. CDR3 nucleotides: TGTGCCAGCAGGAAAAAGGGGACAGGCAAGAACACTGAAGCTTTCTTT.

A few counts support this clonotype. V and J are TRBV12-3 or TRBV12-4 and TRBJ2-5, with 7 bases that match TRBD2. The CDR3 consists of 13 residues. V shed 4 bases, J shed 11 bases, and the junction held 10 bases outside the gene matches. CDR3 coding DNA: TGTGCCAGCAGTTACGGACCCGCGGGGGAGCAGTACTTC. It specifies CASSYGPAGEQYF.

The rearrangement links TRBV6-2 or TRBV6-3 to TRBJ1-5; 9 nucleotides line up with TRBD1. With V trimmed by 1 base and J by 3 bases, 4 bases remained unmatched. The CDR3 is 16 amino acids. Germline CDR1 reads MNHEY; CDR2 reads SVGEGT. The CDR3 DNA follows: TGTGCCAGCAGTTACTGGACAGGGGTCCCCAATCAGCCCCAGCATTTT. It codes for CASSYWTGVPNQPQHF.

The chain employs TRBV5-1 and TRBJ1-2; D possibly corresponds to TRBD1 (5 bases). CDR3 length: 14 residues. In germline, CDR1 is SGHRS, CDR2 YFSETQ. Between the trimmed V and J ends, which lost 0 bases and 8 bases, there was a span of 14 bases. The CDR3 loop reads CASSLEGPRGGYTF. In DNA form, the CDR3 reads TGCGCCAGCAGCTTGGAGGGACCCCGGGGGGGCTACACCTTC.

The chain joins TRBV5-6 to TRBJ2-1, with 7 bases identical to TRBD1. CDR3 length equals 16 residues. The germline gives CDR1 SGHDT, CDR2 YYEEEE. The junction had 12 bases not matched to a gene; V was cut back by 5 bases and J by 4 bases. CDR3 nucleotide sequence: TGTGCCAGCAGTCCGAGTTGGCAGGGACAGTACAATGAGCAGTTCTTC. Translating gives CASSPSWQGQYNEQFF.

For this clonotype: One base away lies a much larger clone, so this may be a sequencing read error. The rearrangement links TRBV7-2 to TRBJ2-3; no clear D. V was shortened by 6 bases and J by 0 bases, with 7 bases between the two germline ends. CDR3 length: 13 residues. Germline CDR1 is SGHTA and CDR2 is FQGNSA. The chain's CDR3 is CASSCHSTDTQYF. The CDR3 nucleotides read TGTGCCAGCAGTTGCCACAGCACAGATACGCAGTATTTT. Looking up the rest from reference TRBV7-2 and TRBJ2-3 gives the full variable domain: GAGVSQSPSNKVTEKGKDVELRCDPISGHTALYWYRQSLGQGLEFLIYFQGNSAPDKSGLPSDRFSAERTGGSVSTLTIQRTQQEDSAVYLCASSCHSTDTQYFGPGTRLTVL.

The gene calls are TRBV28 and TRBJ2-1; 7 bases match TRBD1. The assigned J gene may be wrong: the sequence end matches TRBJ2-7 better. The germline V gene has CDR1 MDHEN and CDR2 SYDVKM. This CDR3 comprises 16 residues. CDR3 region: CASRITSRDSYNEQYF. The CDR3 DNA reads TGTGCCAGCAGAATTACGTCCCGGGACAGCTACAATGAGCAGTACTTC.

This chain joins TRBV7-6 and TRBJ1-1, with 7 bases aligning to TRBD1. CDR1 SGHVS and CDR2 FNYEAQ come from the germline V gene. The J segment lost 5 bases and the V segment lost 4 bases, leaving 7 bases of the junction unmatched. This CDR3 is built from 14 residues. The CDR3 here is CASSSTGWETEAFF. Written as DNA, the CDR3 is TGTGCCAGCAGCTCGACAGGGTGGGAGACTGAAGCTTTCTTT.

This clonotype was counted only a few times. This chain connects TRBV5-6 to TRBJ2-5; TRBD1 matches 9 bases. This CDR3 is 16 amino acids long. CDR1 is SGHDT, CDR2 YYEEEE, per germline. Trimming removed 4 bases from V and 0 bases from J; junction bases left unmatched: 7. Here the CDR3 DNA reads TGTGCCAGCAGCGCTCCGGGACAGGGTAACCAAGAGACCCAGTACTTC. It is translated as CASSAPGQGNQETQYF.

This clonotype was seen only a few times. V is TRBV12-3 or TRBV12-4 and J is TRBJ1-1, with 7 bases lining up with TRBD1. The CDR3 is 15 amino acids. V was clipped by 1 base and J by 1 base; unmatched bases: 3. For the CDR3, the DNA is TGTGCCAGCAGTTTAGGACAGGGCCCGAACACTGAAGCTTTCTTT. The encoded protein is CASSLGQGPNTEAFF.

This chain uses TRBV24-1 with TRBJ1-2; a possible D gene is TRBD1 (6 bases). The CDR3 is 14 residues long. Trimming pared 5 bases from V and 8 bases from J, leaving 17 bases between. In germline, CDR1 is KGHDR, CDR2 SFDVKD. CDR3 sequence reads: CATSGKGGSDGYTF. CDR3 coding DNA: TGTGCCACCAGTGGAAAAGGGGGGTCGGACGGCTACACCTTC.

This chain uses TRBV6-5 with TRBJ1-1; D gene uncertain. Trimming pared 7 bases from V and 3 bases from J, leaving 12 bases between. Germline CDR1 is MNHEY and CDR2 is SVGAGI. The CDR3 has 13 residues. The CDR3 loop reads CASIADQHTEAFF. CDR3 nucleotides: TGTGCCAGCATTGCGGACCAACACACTGAAGCTTTCTTT.

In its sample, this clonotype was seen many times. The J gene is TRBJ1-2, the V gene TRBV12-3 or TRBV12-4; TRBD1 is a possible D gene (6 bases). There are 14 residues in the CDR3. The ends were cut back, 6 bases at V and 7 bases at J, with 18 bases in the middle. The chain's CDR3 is CASSESPPGVGYTF. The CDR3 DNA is TGTGCCAGCAGCGAGAGCCCACCAGGGGTTGGCTACACCTTC.

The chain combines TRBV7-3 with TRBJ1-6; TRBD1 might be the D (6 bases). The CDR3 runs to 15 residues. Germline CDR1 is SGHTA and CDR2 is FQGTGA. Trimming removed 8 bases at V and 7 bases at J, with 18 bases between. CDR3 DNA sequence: TGTGCCAGCGCCCATACAGGGACTGAGAATTCACCCCTCCACTTT. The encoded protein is CASAHTGTENSPLHF.

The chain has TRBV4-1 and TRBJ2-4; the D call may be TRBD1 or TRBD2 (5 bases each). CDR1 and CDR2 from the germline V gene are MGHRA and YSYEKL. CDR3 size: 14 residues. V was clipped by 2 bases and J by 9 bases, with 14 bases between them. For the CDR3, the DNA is TGCGCCAGCAGCCAAACGGACCCTGGGACCATTCAGTACTTC. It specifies CASSQTDPGTIQYF.

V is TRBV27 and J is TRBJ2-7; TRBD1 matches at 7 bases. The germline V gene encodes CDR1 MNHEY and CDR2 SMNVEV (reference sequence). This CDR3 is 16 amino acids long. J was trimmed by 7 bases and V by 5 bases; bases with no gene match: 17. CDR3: CASSMNRDSFLDEQYF. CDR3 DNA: TGTGCCAGCAGTATGAATAGGGACAGTTTCCTTGATGAGCAGTACTTC.

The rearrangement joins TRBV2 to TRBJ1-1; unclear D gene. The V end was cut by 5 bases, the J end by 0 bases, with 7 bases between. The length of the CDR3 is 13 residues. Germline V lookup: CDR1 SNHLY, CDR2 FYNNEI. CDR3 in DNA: TGTGCCAGCAGTACAGATATGAACACTGAAGCTTTCTTT. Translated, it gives CASSTDMNTEAFF.

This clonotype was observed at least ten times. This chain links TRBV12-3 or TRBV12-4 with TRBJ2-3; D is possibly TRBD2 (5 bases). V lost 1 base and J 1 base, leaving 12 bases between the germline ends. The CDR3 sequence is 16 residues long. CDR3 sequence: CASSLGPGLGTDTQYF. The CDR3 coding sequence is TGTGCCAGCAGTTTAGGACCAGGACTGGGCACAGATACGCAGTATTTT.